This TCR beta chain was identified in a study of T cells after yellow fever vaccination. The sample holds a few counts of this clonotype. TCRdb re-derived calls from the 5' RACE reads in MiXCR, one entry per CDR3 protein. This table holds more than 65,000 distinct CDR3 sequences, 10% to 15% found once. The CDR3 runs 14 residues. Germline lookup yields CDR1 MNHNS and CDR2 SASEGT. V gave up 10 bases and J gave up 3 bases; unmatched junction bases: 10. This TCR came from a man between 18 and 35 years old who received the YFV17D yellow fever vaccine. The specimen was CD8+ T cells not binding an NS4B(214-222) dextramer, sorted from PBMCs, collected more than 20 days after the first yellow fever vaccination. The V gene is TRBV6-1, the J gene TRBJ2-3, with 7 bases aligning to TRBD1. In DNA form, the CDR3 reads TGTGCCACTCGGACAGGCTGGGAAACAGATACGCAGTATTTT. Encoded protein: CATRTGWETDTQYF.